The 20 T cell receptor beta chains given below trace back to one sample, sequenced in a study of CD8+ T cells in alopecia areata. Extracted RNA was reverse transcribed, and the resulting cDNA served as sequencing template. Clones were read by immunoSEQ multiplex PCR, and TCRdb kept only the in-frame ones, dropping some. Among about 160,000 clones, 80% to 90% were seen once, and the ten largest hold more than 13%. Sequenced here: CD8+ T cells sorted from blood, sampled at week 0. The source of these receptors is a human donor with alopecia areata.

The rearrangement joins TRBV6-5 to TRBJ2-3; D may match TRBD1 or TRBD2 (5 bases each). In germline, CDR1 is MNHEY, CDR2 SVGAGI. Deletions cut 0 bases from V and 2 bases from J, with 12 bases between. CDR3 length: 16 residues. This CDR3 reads CASSYSGRATTDTQYF. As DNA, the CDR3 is TGTGCCAGCAGTTACTCGGGGCGGGCCACCACAGATACGCAGTATTTT.

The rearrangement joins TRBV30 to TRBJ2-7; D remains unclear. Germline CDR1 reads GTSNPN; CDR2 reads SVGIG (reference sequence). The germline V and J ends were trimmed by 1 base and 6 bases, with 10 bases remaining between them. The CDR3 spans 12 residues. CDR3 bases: TGTGCCTGGAGTGACTTCGGAGCCGAGCAGTACTTC. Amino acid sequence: CAWSDFGAEQYF.

This chain's CDR3 is CASSWTADTQYF. CDR3 nucleotide sequence: TGCGCCAGCAGTTGGACGGCAGATACGCAGTATTTT. This rearrangement joins TRBV5-1 to TRBJ2-3, with D unresolved. This CDR3 is 12 amino acids long. Trimming removed 5 bases at V and 4 bases at J, with 8 bases between. Germline CDR1 is SGHRS and CDR2 is YFSETQ.

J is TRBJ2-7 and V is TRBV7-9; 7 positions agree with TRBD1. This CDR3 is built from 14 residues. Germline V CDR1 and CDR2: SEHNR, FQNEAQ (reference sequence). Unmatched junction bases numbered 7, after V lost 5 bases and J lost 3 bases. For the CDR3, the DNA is TGTGCCAGCAGCAGTCGGACAGGCTACTACGAGCAGTACTTC. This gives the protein CASSSRTGYYEQYF.

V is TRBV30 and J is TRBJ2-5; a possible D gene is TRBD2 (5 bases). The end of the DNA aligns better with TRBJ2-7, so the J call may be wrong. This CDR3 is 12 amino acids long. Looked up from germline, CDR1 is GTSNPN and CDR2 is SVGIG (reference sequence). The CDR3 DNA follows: TGTGCCTGGAGCCACGGGACCTACGAGCAGTACTTC. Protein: CAWSHGTYEQYF.

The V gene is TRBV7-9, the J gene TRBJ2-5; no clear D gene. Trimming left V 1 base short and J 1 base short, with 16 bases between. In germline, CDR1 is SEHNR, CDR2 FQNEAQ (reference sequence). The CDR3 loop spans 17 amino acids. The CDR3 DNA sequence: TGTGCCAGCAGCTTAGTTGGTTTATCGCCCCTCCAAGAGACCCAGTACTTC. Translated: CASSLVGLSPLQETQYF.

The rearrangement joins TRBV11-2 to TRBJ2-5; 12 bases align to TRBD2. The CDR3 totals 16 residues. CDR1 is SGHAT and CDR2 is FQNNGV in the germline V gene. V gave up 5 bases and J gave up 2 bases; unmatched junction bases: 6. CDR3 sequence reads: CASSAGLAGIQETQYF. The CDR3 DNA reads TGTGCCAGCAGCGCCGGACTAGCGGGAATACAAGAGACCCAGTACTTC.

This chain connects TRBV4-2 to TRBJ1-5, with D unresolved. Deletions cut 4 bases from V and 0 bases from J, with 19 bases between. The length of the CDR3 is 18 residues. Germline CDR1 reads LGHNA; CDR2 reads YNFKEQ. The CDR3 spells CASSPYLAGGDSNQPQHF. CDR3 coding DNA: TGTGCCAGCAGCCCCTACTTAGCAGGAGGAGATAGCAATCAGCCCCAGCATTTT.

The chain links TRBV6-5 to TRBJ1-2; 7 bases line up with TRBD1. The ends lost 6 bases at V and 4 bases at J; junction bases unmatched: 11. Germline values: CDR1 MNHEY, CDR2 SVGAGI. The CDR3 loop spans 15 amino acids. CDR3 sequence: CASSYTLQGIYGYTF. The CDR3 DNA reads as TGTGCCAGCAGCTATACCCTACAGGGGATCTATGGCTACACCTTC.

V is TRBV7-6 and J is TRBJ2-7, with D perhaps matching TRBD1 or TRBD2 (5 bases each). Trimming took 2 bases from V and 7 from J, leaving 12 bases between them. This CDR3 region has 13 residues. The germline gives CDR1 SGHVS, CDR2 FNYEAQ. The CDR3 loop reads CASSLSAWGEQYF. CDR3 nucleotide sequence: TGTGCCAGCAGCTTAAGTGCCTGGGGGGAGCAGTACTTC.

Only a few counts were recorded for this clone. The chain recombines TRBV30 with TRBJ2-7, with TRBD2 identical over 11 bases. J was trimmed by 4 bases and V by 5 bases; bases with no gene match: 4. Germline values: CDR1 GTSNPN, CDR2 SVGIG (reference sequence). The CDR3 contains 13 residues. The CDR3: CAWELAGDYEQYF. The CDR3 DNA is TGTGCCTGGGAACTAGCGGGGGATTACGAGCAGTACTTC.

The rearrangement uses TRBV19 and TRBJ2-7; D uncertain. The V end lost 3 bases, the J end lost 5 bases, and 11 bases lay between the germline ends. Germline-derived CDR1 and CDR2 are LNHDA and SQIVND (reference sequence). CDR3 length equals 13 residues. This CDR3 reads CASSMTNRDEQYF. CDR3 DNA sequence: TGTGCCAGTAGTATGACCAACAGAGACGAGCAGTACTTC.

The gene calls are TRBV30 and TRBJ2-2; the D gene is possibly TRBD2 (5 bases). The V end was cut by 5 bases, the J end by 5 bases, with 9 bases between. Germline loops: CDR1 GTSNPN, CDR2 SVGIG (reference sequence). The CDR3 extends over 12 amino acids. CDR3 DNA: TGTGCCTGGGGAGGTTGGACCGGGGAGCTGTTTTTT. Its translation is CAWGGWTGELFF.

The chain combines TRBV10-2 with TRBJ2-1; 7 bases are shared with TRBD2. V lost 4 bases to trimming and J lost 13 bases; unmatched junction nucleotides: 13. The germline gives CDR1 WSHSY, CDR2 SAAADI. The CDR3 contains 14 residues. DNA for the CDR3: TGCGCCAGCAGTGTTAGTTCAGCGGGGACCTCCCAGTTCTTC. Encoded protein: CASSVSSAGTSQFF.

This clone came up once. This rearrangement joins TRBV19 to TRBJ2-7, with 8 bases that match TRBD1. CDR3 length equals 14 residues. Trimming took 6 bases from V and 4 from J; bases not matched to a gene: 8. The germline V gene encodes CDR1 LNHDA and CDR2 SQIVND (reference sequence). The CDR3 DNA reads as TGTGCCAGTAGCTCGGGGACAGGATCTTACGAGCAGTACTTC. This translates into CASSSGTGSYEQYF.

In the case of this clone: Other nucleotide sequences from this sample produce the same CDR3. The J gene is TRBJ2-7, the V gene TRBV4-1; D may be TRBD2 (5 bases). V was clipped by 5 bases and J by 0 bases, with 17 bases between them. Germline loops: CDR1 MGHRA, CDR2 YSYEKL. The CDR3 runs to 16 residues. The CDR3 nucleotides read TGCGCCAGCAGCTTAGCCTCCCGTGGGAGCTCCTACGAGCAGTACTTC. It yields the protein CASSLASRGSSYEQYF.

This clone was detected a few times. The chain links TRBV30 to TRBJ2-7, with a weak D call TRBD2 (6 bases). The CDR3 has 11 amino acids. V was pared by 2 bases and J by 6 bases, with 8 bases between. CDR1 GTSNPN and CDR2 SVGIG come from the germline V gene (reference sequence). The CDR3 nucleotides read TGTGCCTGGAGTCGAGCGGGCGAGCAGTACTTC. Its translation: CAWSRAGEQYF. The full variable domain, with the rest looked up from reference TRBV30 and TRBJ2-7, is SQTIHQWPATLVQPVGSPLSLECTVEGTSNPNLYWYRQAAGRGLQLLFYSVGIGQISSEVPQNLSASRPQDRQFILSSKKLLLSDSGFYLCAWSRAGEQYFGPGTRLTVT.

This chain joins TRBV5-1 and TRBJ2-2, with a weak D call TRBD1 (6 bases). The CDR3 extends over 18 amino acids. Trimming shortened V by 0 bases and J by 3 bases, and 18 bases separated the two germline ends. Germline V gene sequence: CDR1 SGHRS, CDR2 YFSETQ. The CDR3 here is CASSLDPHRVGDTGELFF. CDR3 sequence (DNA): TGCGCCAGCAGCTTGGACCCTCACAGGGTAGGGGACACCGGGGAGCTGTTTTTT.

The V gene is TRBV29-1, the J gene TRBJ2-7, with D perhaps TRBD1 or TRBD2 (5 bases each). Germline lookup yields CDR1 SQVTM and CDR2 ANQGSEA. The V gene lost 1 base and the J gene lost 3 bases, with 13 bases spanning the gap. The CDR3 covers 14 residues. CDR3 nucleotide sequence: TGCAGCGTTGAAGTTCCAGGGACGGACTACGAGCAGTACTTC. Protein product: CSVEVPGTDYEQYF.

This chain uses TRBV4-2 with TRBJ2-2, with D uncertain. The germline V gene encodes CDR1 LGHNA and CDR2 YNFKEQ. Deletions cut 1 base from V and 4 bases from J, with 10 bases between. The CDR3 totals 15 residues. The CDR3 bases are TGTGCCAGCAGCCAAGGCATAGGGCCCACCGGGGAGCTGTTTTTT. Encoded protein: CASSQGIGPTGELFF.